This T cell receptor (beta chain) was obtained from a study of blood T cells in healthy people across ages. Germline values: CDR1 ENHRY, CDR2 SYGVKD. V trimming: 2 bases; J trimming: 0 bases; junction bases outside the gene matches: 6. The CDR3 loop spans 16 amino acids. This clonotype was detected ten times or more. The second PCR ran about 6 to 12 cycles with a sample-barcoded 5' primer and J-beta primers. TCRdb re-derived calls from the 5' RACE reads in MiXCR, one entry per CDR3 protein. The sample shows just under 900,000 distinct CDR3 sequences, more than 25% of them seen only once. This TCR came from a woman aged 80 or over in good health. The chain combines TRBV10-3 with TRBJ1-2; 7 nucleotides match TRBD1. What was sequenced was blood. In nucleotides, the CDR3 is TGTGCCATCAGTGAGCGGGGGCAGGGGGCTAACTATGGCTACACCTTC. This sequence encodes CAISERGQGANYGYTF.